The clone carrying this T cell receptor beta chain has a handful of counts. The sample belongs to a study of blood T cell repertoires in COVID-19. The method was immunoSEQ multiplex PCR; TCRdb's version includes in-frame clones alone and lacks a portion of them. The sample records 80,000 to 100,000 clones, around 87% being singletons. The V segment lost 5 bases and the J segment 6 bases; nucleotides outside the gene matches: 7. Germline V gene sequence: CDR1 SGHTA, CDR2 FQGNSA. The CDR3 is 15 residues long. The TCR was taken from a human donor in a cohort sampled during active COVID-19. The V gene is TRBV7-2, the J gene TRBJ2-2; 9 positions agree with TRBD2. Input material: peripheral blood. The CDR3 loop reads CASSPSRGRAGELFF. The DNA of the CDR3 is TGTGCCAGCAGCCCGTCTCGCGGGAGGGCCGGGGAGCTGTTTTTT.